A single sample gave rise to the 17 T cell receptor beta chains below, sequenced in a study of T cell responses to AZD1222 COVID-19 vaccine. The assay was immunoSEQ multiplex PCR, and TCRdb's table has in-frame clones only and misses some. This table holds around 110,000 clones, 85% to 90% found once. This sample comprised peripheral blood, obtained on day 0 of AZD1222 vaccination. These receptors were obtained from an adult in good health.

This chain uses TRBV7-9 with TRBJ2-3; D is unresolved. V shed 5 bases and J shed 4 bases, with 13 bases lying between them. The CDR3 is 14 amino acids. Per the germline V gene, CDR1 is SEHNR and CDR2 is FQNEAQ (reference sequence). Here the CDR3 reads CASSPVSKADTQYF. The CDR3 DNA follows: TGTGCCAGCAGCCCCGTCAGCAAGGCAGATACGCAGTATTTT.

J is TRBJ1-1 and V is TRBV18; D call uncertain. The CDR3 extends over 16 amino acids. Germline lookup yields CDR1 KGHSH and CDR2 LQKENI. The germline V and J ends were trimmed by 1 base and 0 bases, with 12 bases remaining between them. The CDR3 DNA follows: TGTGCCAGCTCACCACAAGGGTTGGGCGTGAACACTGAAGCTTTCTTT. It is translated as CASSPQGLGVNTEAFF.

The genes are TRBV18 and TRBJ1-6; D ambiguous. The CDR3 runs to 16 residues. V lost 3 bases and J 1 base, leaving 10 bases between the germline ends. CDR1 and CDR2 (germline): KGHSH, LQKENI. Written as DNA, the CDR3 is TGTGCCAGCTCACCTAGGACGACGTCCTATAATTCACCCCTCCACTTT. It yields the protein CASSPRTTSYNSPLHF. The complete variable domain, with remaining parts taken from reference TRBV18 and TRBJ1-6, reads NAGVMQNPRHLVRRRGQEARLRCSPMKGHSHVYWYRQLPEEGLKFMVYLQKENIIDESGMPKERFSAEFPKEGPSILRIQQVVRGDSAAYFCASSPRTTSYNSPLHFGNGTRLTVT.

The chain employs TRBV5-1 and TRBJ2-3, with 7 bases lining up with TRBD2. CDR1 is SGHRS, CDR2 YFSETQ, per germline. Trimming at V came to 5 bases and at J to 0 bases, leaving 6 bases not matched to a gene. This CDR3 is 15 amino acids long. The CDR3 reads CASRSSGASTDTQYF. In nucleotides, the CDR3 is TGCGCCAGCAGATCCAGCGGGGCTAGCACAGATACGCAGTATTTT.

The V call is TRBV27, the J call TRBJ1-4; possibly TRBD1 for D (5 bases). The ends were cut back, 6 bases at V and 1 base at J, with 12 bases in the middle. Germline V CDR1 and CDR2: MNHEY, SMNVEV (reference sequence). The CDR3 length is 15 residues. The DNA for the CDR3 is TGTGCCAGCAGCTCCATCGGGGGAACTAATGAAAAACTGTTTTTT. Amino acid sequence: CASSSIGGTNEKLFF.

V gene TRBV10-3 combines with J gene TRBJ1-5; TRBD1 matches 8 bases. The CDR3 totals 13 residues. Germline V CDR1 and CDR2: ENHRY, SYGVKD. J was trimmed by 3 bases and V by 7 bases; bases with no gene match: 2. The CDR3 DNA sequence: TGTGCCATCACGGACAGGGCCAATCAGCCCCAGCATTTT. This sequence encodes CAITDRANQPQHF.

The count of this clone is one. This chain connects TRBV7-9 to TRBJ1-2; D is uncertain. Germline-derived CDR1 and CDR2 are SEHNR and FQNEAQ (reference sequence). Trimming pared 5 bases from V and 6 bases from J, leaving 22 bases between. This CDR3 spans 16 amino acids. The CDR3: CASSPKGQLGPHGYTF. In DNA form, the CDR3 reads TGTGCCAGCAGCCCAAAGGGCCAGCTTGGGCCTCATGGCTACACCTTC.

The count of this clone is one. The chain uses TRBV27 and TRBJ1-4; D might be TRBD1 (5 bases). Trimming pared 4 bases from V and 5 bases from J, leaving 17 bases between. Germline assignment: CDR1 MNHEY and CDR2 SMNVEV (reference sequence). The CDR3 runs 16 residues. CDR3 residues: CASSSGLSLGNEKLFF. As DNA, the CDR3 is TGTGCCAGCAGTTCAGGGTTATCGCTGGGGAATGAAAAACTGTTTTTT.

This clone appeared a few times. The chain recombines TRBV19 with TRBJ2-3, with D perhaps TRBD1 (5 bases). V lost 3 bases to trimming and J lost 4 bases, with 14 bases between them. This CDR3 is 15 amino acids long. Germline assignment: CDR1 LNHDA and CDR2 SQIVND (reference sequence). The CDR3 is CASSITWSGPDTQYF. CDR3 bases: TGTGCCAGTAGTATCACTTGGTCAGGGCCAGATACGCAGTATTTT.

Details on this clone: One end of the junction is discordant with germline, which a read error may explain. This rearrangement joins TRBV28 to TRBJ2-7; TRBD1 might be the D (6 bases). Germline lookup yields CDR1 MDHEN and CDR2 SYDVKM. CDR3 length: 12 amino acids. DNA of the CDR3: TGTGCCAGCAGTTTAAACAGGGTACGACCGAACTTC. Encoded protein: CASSLNRVRPNF.

This clone was seen just once. V and J are TRBV12-3 or TRBV12-4 and TRBJ1-5; 9 positions match TRBD1. This CDR3 is built from 13 residues. After removal of 6 bases from V and 5 bases from J, the junction contained 2 bases not matched to a gene. CDR3 residues: CASSRTGDQPQHF. CDR3 nucleotide sequence: TGTGCCAGCAGCAGGACAGGGGATCAGCCCCAGCATTTT.

The chain is built from TRBV9 and TRBJ1-1, with D possibly being TRBD1 (6 bases). Germline V CDR1 and CDR2: SGDLS, YYNGEE. The CDR3 consists of 14 residues. V was pared by 3 bases and J by 1 base, with 10 bases between. CDR3 in amino acids: CASSEGHPNTEAFF. CDR3 nucleotides: TGTGCCAGCAGCGAGGGACACCCGAACACTGAAGCTTTCTTT. The whole variable domain, remainder taken from reference TRBV9 and TRBJ1-1, is DSGVTQTPKHLITATGQRVTLRCSPRSGDLSVYWYQQSLDQGLQFLIQYYNGEERAKGNILERFSAQQFPDLHSELNLSSLELGDSALYFCASSEGHPNTEAFFGQGTRLTVV.

CDR3 residues: CASSVGGTEQFF. CDR3 nucleotides: TGTGCCAGCAGCGTCGGGGGGACCGAGCAGTTCTTC. The genes are TRBV11-2 and TRBJ2-1, with 7 positions matching TRBD2. Germline CDR1 and CDR2: SGHAT and FQNNGV. J gave up 10 bases and V 5 bases, and 5 bases lay outside the gene matches. The CDR3 runs to 12 residues.

This clone was detected once. CDR3 sequence: CASSARQVGSNQPQHF. CDR3 in DNA: TGTGCCAGCAGTGCCCGACAGGTTGGAAGCAATCAGCCCCAGCATTTT. The chain joins TRBV6-1 to TRBJ1-5, with D perhaps matching TRBD1 (6 bases). Germline V gives CDR1 MNHNS, CDR2 SASEGT. The CDR3 covers 16 residues. V was trimmed by 4 bases and J by 1 base, leaving 14 bases between them.

The gene calls are TRBV11-2 and TRBJ2-7, with TRBD2 identical over 8 bases. V lost 2 bases to trimming and J lost 9 bases; unmatched junction nucleotides: 12. CDR1 and CDR2 (germline): SGHAT, FQNNGV. The CDR3 runs 15 residues. CDR3 nucleotides: TGTGCCAGCAGCTTACCCAACCGGGGGGGGGCACCGCAGTACTTC. This encodes CASSLPNRGGAPQYF.

This chain links TRBV4-1 with TRBJ1-4, with D maybe TRBD1 (5 bases). Between the trimmed V and J ends, which lost 2 bases and 5 bases, there was a span of 12 bases. This CDR3 spans 15 amino acids. Germline V lookup: CDR1 MGHRA, CDR2 YSYEKL. The CDR3 nucleotides read TGCGCCAGCAGCCAACTGACAGAACGAAATGAAAAACTGTTTTTT. Amino acids: CASSQLTERNEKLFF.

This clone was seen a single time. The chain uses TRBV11-2 and TRBJ1-1; D is possibly TRBD1 (6 bases). The germline gives CDR1 SGHAT, CDR2 FQNNGV. CDR3 length: 14 residues. V lost 2 bases and J 6 bases, leaving 13 bases between the germline ends. CDR3 bases: TGTGCCAGCAGCTTATCGGGACAAAACCCTGAAGCTTTCTTT. Protein sequence: CASSLSGQNPEAFF.